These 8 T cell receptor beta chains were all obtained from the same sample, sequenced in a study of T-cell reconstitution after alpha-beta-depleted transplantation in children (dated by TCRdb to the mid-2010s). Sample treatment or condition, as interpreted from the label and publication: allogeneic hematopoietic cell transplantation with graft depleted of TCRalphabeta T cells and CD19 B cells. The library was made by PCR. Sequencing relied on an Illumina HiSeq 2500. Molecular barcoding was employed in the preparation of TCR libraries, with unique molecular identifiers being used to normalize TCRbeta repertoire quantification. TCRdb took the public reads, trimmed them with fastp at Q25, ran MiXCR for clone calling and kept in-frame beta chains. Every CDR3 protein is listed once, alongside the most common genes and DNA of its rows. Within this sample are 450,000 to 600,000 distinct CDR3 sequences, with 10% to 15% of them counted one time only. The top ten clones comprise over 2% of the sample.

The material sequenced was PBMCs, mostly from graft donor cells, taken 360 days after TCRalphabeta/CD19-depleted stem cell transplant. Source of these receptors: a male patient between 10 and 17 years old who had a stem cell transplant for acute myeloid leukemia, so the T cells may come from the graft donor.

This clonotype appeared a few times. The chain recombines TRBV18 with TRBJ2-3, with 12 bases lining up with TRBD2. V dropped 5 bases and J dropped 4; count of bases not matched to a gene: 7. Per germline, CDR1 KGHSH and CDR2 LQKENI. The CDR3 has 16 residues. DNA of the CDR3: TGTGCCAGCTCAAATCTAGCGGGAGGGCCATCAGATACGCAGTATTTT. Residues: CASSNLAGGPSDTQYF.

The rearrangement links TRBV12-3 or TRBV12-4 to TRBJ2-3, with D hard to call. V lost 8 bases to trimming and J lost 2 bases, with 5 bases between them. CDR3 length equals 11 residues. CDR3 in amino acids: CASGPTDTQYF. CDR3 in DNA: TGTGCCAGCGGGCCCACAGATACGCAGTATTTT.

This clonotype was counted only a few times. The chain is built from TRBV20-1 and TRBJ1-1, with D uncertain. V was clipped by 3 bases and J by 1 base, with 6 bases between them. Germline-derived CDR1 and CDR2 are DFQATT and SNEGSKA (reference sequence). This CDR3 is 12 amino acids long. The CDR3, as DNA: TGCAGTGCTAGGCAATCGAACACTGAAGCTTTCTTT. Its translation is CSARQSNTEAFF.

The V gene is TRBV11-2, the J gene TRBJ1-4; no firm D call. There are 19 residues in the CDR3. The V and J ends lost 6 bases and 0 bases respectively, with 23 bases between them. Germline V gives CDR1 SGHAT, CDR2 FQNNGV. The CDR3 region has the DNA TGTGCCAGCAGTCCTTGGGCACCACACACTCGGGCAACTAATGAAAAACTGTTTTTT. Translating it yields CASSPWAPHTRATNEKLFF.

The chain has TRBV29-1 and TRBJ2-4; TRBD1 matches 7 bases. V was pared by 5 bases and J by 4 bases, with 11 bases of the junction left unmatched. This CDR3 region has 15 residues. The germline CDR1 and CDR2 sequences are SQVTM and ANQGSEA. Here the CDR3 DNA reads TGCAGCGTTTTGACAGGGACCCTTATAAAAAACATTCAGTACTTC. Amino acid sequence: CSVLTGTLIKNIQYF.

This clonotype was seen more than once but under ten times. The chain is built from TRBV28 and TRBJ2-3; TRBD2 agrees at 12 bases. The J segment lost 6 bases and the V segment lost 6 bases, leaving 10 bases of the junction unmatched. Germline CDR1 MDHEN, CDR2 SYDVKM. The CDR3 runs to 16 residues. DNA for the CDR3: TGTGCCAGCAGACCTCGACTAGCGGGAGTGTGGGATACGCAGTATTTT. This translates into CASRPRLAGVWDTQYF.

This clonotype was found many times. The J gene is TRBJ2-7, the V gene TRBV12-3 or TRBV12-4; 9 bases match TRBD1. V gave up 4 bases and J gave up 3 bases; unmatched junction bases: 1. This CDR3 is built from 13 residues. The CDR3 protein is CASSWGQGYEQYF. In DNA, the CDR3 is TGTGCCAGCAGTTGGGGACAGGGCTACGAGCAGTACTTC.

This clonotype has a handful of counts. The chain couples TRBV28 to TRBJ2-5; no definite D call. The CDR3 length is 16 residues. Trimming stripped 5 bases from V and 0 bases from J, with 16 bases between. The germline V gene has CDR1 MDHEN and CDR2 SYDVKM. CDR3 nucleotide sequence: TGTGCCAGCAGTGAACAAGCACCTCAGCACCAAGAGACCCAGTACTTC. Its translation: CASSEQAPQHQETQYF.